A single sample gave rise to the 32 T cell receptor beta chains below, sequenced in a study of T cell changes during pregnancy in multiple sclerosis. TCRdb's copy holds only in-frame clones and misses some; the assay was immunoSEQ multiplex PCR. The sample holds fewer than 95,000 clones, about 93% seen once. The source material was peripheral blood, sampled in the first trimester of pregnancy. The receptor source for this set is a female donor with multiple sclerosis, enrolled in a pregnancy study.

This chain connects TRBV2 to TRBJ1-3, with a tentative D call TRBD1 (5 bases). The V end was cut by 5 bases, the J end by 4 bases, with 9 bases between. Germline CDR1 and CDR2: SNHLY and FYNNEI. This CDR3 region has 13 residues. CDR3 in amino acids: CASSKDIGNTIYF. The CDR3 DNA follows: TGTGCCAGCAGTAAGGACATCGGAAACACCATATATTTT.

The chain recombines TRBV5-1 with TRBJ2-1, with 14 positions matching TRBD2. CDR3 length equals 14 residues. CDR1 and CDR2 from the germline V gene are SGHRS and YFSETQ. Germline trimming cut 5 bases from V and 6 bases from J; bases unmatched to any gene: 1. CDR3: CASSGLAGGNEQFF. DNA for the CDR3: TGCGCCAGCAGTGGACTAGCGGGGGGCAATGAGCAGTTCTTC.

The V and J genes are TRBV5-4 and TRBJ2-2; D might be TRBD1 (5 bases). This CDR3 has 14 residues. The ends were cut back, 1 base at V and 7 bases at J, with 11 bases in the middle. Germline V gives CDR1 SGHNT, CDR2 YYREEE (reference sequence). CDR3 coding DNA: TGTGCCAGCAGCTTGACAGGCTCAGGCGGGGAGCTGTTTTTT. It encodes CASSLTGSGGELFF.

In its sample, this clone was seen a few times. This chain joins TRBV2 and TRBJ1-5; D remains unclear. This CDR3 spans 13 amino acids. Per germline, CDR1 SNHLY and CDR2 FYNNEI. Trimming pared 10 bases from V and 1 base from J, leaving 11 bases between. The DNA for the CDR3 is TGTGCCACTTGGGGAGGGAGCAATCAGCCCCAGCATTTT. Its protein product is CATWGGSNQPQHF.

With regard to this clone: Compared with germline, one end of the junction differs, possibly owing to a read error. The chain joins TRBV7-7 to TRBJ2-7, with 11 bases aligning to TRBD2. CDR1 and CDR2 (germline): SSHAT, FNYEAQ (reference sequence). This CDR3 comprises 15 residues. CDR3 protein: CASSLASGGFYEQYF. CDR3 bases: TGTGCTAGCAGCTTGGCTAGCGGGGGGTTCTACGAGCAGTACTTC. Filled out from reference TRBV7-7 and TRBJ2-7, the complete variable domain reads GAGVSQSPRYKVTKRGQDVTLRCDPISSHATLYWYQQALGQGPEFLTYFNYEAQPDKSGLPSDRFSAERPEGSISTLTIQRTEQRDSAMYRCASSLASGGFYEQYFGPGTRLTVT.

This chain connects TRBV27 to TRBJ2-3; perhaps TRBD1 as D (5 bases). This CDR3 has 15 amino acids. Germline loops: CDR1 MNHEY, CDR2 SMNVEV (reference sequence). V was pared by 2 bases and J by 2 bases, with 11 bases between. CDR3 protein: CASSLGAGTTDTQYF. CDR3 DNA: TGTGCCAGCAGTTTAGGGGCAGGAACCACAGATACGCAGTATTTT.

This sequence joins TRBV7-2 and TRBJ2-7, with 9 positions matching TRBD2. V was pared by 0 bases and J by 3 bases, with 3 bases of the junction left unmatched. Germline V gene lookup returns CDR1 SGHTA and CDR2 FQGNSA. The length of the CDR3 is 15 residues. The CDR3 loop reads CASSLAASGVYEQYF. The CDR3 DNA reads TGTGCCAGCAGCTTAGCGGCTAGCGGGGTCTACGAGCAGTACTTC.

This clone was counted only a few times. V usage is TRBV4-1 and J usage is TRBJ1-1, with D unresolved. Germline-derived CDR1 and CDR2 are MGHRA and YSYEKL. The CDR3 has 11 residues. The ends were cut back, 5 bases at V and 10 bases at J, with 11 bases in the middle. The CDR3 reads CASSIGRTAFF. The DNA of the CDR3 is TGCGCCAGCAGCATAGGGAGGACAGCTTTCTTT.

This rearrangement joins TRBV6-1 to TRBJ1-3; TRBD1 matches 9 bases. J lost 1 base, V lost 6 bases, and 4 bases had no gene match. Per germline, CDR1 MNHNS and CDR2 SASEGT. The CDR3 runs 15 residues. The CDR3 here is CASRRQGGSGNTIYF. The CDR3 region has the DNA TGTGCCAGCAGGCGACAGGGGGGATCTGGAAACACCATATATTTT.

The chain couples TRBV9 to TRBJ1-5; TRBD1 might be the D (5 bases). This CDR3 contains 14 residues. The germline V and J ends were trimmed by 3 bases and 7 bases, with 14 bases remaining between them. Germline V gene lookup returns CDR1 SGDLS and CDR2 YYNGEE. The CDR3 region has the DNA TGTGCCAGCAGCGGGGGGGACGGAGGACAGCCCCAGCATTTT. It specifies CASSGGDGGQPQHF. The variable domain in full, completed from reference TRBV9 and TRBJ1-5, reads DSGVTQTPKHLITATGQRVTLRCSPRSGDLSVYWYQQSLDQGLQFLIQYYNGEERAKGNILERFSAQQFPDLHSELNLSSLELGDSALYFCASSGGDGGQPQHFGDGTRLSIL.

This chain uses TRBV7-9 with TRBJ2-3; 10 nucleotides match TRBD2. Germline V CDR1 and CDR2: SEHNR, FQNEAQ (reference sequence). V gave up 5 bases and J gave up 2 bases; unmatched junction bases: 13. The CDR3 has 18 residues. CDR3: CASSEGALAGDYTDTQYF. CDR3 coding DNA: TGTGCCAGCAGCGAAGGGGCCCTAGCGGGGGACTACACAGATACGCAGTATTTT.

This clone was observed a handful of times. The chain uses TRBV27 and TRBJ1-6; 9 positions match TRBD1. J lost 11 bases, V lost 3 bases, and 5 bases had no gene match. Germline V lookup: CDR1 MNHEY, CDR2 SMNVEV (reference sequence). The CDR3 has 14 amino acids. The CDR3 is CASSLGQGLAPLHF. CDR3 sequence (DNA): TGTGCCAGCAGTTTGGGACAGGGTTTGGCACCCCTCCACTTT.

The CDR3 nucleotides read TGCGCCAGCAGTGGGTATCAGGGCTCCTATAATTCACCCCTCCACTTT. Its protein is CASSGYQGSYNSPLHF. The V and J genes are TRBV10-2 and TRBJ1-6, with a weak D call TRBD1 (5 bases). CDR1 is WSHSY, CDR2 SAAADI, per germline. This CDR3 spans 16 amino acids. V was shortened by 4 bases and J by 0 bases, with 10 bases between the two germline ends.

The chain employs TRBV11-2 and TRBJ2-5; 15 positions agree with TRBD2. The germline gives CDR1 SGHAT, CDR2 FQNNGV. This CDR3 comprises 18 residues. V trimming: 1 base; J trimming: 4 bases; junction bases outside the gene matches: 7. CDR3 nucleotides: TGTGCCAGCAGCTTAGGAATCCGGACTAGCGGGGGGGCAGAGACCCAGTACTTC. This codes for CASSLGIRTSGGAETQYF.

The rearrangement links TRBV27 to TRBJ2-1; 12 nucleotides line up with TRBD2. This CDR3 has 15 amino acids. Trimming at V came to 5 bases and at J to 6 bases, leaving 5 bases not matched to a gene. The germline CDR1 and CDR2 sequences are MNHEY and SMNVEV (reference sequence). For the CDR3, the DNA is TGTGCCAGCAGTCTAGGACTAGCGGGACTCAATGAGCAGTTCTTC. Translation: CASSLGLAGLNEQFF.

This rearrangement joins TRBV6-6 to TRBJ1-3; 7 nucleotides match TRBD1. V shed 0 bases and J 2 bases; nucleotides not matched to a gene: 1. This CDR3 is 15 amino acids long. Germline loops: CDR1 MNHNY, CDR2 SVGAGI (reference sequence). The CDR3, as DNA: TGTGCCAGCAGTTACTCCGACAGGGCTGGAAACACCATATATTTT. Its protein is CASSYSDRAGNTIYF.

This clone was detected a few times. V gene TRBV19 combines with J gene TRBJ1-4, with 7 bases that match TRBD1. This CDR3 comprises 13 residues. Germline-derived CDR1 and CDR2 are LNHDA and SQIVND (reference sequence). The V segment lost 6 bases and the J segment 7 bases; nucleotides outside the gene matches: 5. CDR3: CASRGQSGEKLFF. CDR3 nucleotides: TGTGCCAGTAGGGGACAGAGCGGTGAAAAACTGTTTTTT.

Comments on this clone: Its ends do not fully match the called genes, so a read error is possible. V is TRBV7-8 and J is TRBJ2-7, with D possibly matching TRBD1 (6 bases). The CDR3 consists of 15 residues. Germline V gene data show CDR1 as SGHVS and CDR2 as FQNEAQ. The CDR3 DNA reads TGTTCCAGCAGCTACTTCCGGGACATCTCCTACGAGCAGTACTTC. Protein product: CSSSYFRDISYEQYF.

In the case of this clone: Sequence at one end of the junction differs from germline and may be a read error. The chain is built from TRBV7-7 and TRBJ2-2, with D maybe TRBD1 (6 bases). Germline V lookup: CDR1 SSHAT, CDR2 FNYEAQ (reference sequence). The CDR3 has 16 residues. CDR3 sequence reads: CASSLSAGVGPGELFF. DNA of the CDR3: TGTGCTAGCAGCTTATCCGCAGGGGTTGGCCCCGGGGAGCTGTTTTTT.

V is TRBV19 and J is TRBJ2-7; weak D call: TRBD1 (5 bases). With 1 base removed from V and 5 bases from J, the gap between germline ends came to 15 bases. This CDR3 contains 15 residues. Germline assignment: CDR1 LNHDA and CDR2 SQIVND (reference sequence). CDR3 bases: TGTGCCAGTAGTATAGCCGGCAGGGTGAGCGACGAGCAGTACTTC. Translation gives CASSIAGRVSDEQYF.

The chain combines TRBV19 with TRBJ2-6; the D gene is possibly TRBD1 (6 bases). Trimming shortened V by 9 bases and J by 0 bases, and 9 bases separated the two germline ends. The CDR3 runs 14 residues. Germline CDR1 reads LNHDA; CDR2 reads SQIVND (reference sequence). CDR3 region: CASRQDSGANVLTF. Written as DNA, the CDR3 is TGTGCCAGCCGACAGGACTCTGGGGCCAACGTCCTGACTTTC.

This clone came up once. The CDR3 region is CASSRDTLGAGELFF. The CDR3, as DNA: TGTGCCAGCAGCCGAGACACACTCGGGGCCGGGGAGCTGTTTTTT. The V call is TRBV14, the J call TRBJ2-2, with D possibly matching TRBD2 (5 bases). In germline, CDR1 is SGHDN, CDR2 FVKESK. This CDR3 has 15 residues. The germline V and J ends were trimmed by 4 bases and 6 bases, with 15 bases remaining between them.

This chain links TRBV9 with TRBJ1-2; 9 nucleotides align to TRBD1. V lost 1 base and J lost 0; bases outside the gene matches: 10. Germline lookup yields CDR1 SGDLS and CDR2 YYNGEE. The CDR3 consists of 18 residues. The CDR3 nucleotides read TGTGCCAGCAGCGTACCCCGAGCCGGACAGGGGACTAACTATGGCTACACCTTC. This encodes CASSVPRAGQGTNYGYTF.

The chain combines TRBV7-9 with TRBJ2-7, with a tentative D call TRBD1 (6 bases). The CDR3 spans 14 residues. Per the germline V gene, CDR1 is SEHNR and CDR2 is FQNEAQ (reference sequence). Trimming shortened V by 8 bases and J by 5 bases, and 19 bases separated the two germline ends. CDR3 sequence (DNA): TGTGCCAGCTACCCCGGGACACTGGGCCACGAGCAGTACTTC. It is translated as CASYPGTLGHEQYF. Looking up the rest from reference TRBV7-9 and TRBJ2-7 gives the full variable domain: DTGVSQNPRHKITKRGQNVTFRCDPISEHNRLYWYRQTLGQGPEFLTYFQNEAQLEKSRLLSDRFSAERPKGSFSTLEIQRTEQGDSAMYLCASYPGTLGHEQYFGPGTRLTVT.

The CDR3 nucleotides are TGTGCCAGCAGACAGGGGCCCTACAATGAGCAGTTCTTC. It encodes CASRQGPYNEQFF. The chain links TRBV27 to TRBJ2-1, with 7 bases identical to TRBD1. CDR1 and CDR2 from the germline V gene are MNHEY and SMNVEV (reference sequence). This CDR3 has 13 residues. V lost 6 bases to trimming and J lost 2 bases; unmatched junction nucleotides: 1.

The CDR3 here is CASRPGHFSGNTIYF. CDR3 nucleotide sequence: TGTGCCAGCAGACCGGGACATTTCTCTGGAAACACCATATATTTT. The V gene is TRBV27, the J gene TRBJ1-3, with a possible D match to TRBD1 (6 bases). V gave up 6 bases and J gave up 0 bases, with 12 bases separating them. This CDR3 spans 15 amino acids. The germline V gene has CDR1 MNHEY and CDR2 SMNVEV (reference sequence).

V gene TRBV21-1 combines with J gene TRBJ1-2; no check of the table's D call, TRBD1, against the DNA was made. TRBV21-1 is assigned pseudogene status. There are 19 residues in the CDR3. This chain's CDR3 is CASSKGGTITWNLPDGYTF. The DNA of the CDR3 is TGTGCCAGCAGCAAAGGGGGGACAATCACCTGGAACCTTCCTGATGGCTACACCTTC.

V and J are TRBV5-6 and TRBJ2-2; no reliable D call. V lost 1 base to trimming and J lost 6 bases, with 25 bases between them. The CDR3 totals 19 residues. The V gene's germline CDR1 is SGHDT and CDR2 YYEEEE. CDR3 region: CASSLYVRSRNRFSGELFF. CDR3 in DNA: TGTGCCAGCAGCTTGTATGTTCGGTCGAGGAATAGGTTTTCCGGGGAGCTGTTTTTT.

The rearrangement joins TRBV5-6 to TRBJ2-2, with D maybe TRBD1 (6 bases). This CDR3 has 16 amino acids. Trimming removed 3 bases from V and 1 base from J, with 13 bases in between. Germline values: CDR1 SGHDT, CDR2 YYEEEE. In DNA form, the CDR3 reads TGTGCCAGCAGCTCGGCCGGGACATGGAACACCGGGGAGCTGTTTTTT. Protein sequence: CASSSAGTWNTGELFF.

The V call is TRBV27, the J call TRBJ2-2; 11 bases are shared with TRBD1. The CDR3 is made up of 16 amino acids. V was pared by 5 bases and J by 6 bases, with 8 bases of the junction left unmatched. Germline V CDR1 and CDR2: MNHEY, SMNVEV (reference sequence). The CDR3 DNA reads TGTGCCAGCAGTGAACCGGGACAGGGGGTCTCCGGGGAGCTGTTTTTT. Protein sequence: CASSEPGQGVSGELFF.

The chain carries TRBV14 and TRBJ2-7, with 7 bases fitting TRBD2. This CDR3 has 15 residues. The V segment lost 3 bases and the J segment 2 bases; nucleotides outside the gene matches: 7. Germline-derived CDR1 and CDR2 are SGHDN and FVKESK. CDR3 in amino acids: CASSHLDGGTYEQYF. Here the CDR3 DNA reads TGTGCCAGCAGCCACCTTGACGGGGGGACCTACGAGCAGTACTTC.

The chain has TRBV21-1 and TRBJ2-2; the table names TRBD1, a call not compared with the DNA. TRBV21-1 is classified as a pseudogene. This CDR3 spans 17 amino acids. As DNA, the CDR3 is TGTGCCAGCAGCAAACTGACAGGCGCCTGTTTTACCGGGGAGCTGTTTTTT. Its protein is CASSKLTGACFTGELFF.